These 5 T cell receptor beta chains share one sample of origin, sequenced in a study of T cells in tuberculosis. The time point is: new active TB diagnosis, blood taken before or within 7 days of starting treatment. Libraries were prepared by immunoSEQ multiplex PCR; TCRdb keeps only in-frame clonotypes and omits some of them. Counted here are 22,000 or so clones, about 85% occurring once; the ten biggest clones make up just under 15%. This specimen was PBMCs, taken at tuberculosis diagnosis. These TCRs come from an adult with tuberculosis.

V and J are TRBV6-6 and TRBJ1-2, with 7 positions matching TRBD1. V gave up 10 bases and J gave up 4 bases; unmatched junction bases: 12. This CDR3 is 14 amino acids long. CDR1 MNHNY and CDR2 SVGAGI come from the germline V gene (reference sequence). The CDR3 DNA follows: TGTGCCACCTGGATAAGGACAGGTGGCTATGGCTACACCTTC. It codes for CATWIRTGGYGYTF.

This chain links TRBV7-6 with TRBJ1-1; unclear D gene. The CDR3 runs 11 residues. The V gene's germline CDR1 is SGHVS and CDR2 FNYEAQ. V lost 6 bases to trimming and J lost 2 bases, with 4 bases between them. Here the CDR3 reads CASSTNTEAFF. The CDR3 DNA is TGTGCCAGCAGTACTAACACTGAAGCTTTCTTT. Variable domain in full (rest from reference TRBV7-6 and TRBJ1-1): GAGVSQSPRYKVTKRGQDVALRCDPISGHVSLYWYRQALGQGPEFLTYFNYEAQQDKSGLPNDRFSAERPEGSISTLTIQRTEQRDSAMYRCASSTNTEAFFGQGTRLTVV.

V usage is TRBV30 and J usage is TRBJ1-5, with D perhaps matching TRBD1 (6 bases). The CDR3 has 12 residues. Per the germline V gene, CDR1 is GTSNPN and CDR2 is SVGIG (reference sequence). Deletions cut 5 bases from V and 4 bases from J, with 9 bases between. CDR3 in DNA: TGTGCCTGGGGGGGCCATAATCAGCCCCAGCATTTT. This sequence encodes CAWGGHNQPQHF.

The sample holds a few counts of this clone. CDR3 bases: TGCAGCGTTGATGGACAGCCTCAGGGAAATGAAGAGACCCAGTACTTC. Translating gives CSVDGQPQGNEETQYF. This sequence joins TRBV29-1 and TRBJ2-5, with D possibly being TRBD1 (6 bases). This CDR3 is built from 16 residues. Trimming shortened V by 3 bases and J by 3 bases, and 20 bases separated the two germline ends. From germline, CDR1 is SQVTM and CDR2 ANQGSEA. Based on the CDR3 plus reference TRBV29-1 and TRBJ2-5, the full variable domain is SAVISQKPSRDICQRGTSLTIQCQVDSQVTMMFWYRQQPGQSLTLIATANQGSEATYESGFVIDKFPISRPNLTFSTLTVSNMSPEDSSIYLCSVDGQPQGNEETQYFGPGTRLLVL.

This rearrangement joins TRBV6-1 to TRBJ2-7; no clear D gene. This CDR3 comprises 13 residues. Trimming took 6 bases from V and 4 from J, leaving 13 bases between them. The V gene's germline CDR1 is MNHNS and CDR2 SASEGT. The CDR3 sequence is CASSINRQYEQYF. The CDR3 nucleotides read TGTGCCAGCAGCATTAACCGCCAGTACGAGCAGTACTTC.